This T cell receptor beta chain was recovered during a study of regulatory and conventional T cells in RAG deficiency. Regarding the study as a whole: Sorted Omenn CD25-high CD127-low cells may not be bona fide Tregs. Omenn syndrome and CID/AS patients had approximately 100-fold fewer unique Treg TCR beta sequences, versus 8 to 10-fold elsewhere.

About this clone itself: Its antigen is currently unknown.

The protocol was immunoSEQ multiplex PCR, while the TCRdb copy is restricted to in-frame clones and leaves out a portion. The data contain approximately 21,000 clones, nearly 96% of them singletons. Genomic DNA came from blood conventional CD4+ T cells gated CD25-low CD127-high. V was clipped by 5 bases and J by 0 bases, with 7 bases between them. The CDR3 is 13 residues long. The V gene's germline CDR1 is LNHDA and CDR2 SQIVND (reference sequence). Another study also made use of these data, one on regulatory T cells. That source notes: Amplification used 52 TRBV primers and 13 TRBJ primers. In patients, unique TRB V-J pairs were restricted and V/J usage skewed, especially in Tregs.

The sequencing input was CD25- CD4+ T cells sorted from blood. The rearrangement uses TRBV19 and TRBJ1-1; no reliable D call. The sequence derives from a human donor in good health. Here the CDR3 DNA reads TGTGCCAGTAGTTCCCGGGTGAACACTGAAGCTTTCTTT. Amino acids: CASSSRVNTEAFF.